The rows below give T cell receptor beta chains drawn from one sample of a study of tumor-infiltrating lymphocytes in primary liver carcinoma. TCRdb reprocessed the multiplex PCR reads via MiXCR and lists one record per CDR3 protein. The sample yields fewer than 350,000 distinct CDR3 sequences, approximately 60% seen once. Sequencing input: peripheral blood. The receptors were gathered from a man aged 35 to 55 with primary liver carcinoma and hepatitis B virus infection. CDR3s include the opening cysteine and the closing phenylalanine or tryptophan. A D gene is named only where the DNA matches it firmly. Part of the rows lack a size; the others show once, few, many or a class for expanded clones.

d_call,clone_size,v_call,j_call,cdr3_nt,cdr3_aa
.,.,TRBV15,TRBJ1-6,TGTGCCACCAGCAGAGGTGACAAACATAATTCACCCCTCCACTTT,CATSRGDKHNSPLHF
TRBD1,few,TRBV30,TRBJ2-7,TGTGCCTGGGACAGGGGGCCCTACGAGCAGTACTTC,CAWDRGPYEQYF
TRBD2,.,TRBV29-1,TRBJ2-7,TGCAGCGTTCTTAACGGGAGGGCGGGCGAGCAGTACTTT,CSVLNGRAGEQYF
TRBD2,few,TRBV6-5,TRBJ2-1,TGTGCCAGCAGTTCCATTGGATTAACTAGCGGGAGCGGGGTTGAGCAGTTCTTC,CASSSIGLTSGSGVEQFF
.,.,TRBV7-8,TRBJ1-4,TGTGCCAGCAGCTCCTCCCGTCTCAGGGGCCCGACTGAAAAACTGCTTTTT,CASSSSRLRGPTEKLLF
.,.,TRBV5-6,TRBJ1-1,TGTGCCAGCAGCCTTCCGGGCCTTATTCCCACTGAATCTTTCTTT,CASSLPGLIPTESFF
TRBD2,.,TRBV28,TRBJ2-3,TGTGCCAGCAGTCAGAGCGGGAGGGTAAATACGCAGTATTTT,CASSQSGRVNTQYF
.,many,TRBV29-1,TRBJ2-1,TGCAGCGTTGAATCCGGGGGGCATGAGCAGTTCTTC,CSVESGGHEQFF
.,.,TRBV11-1,TRBJ2-1,TGTGCCATCAGCCATCGAACTAGTGGGTTATCCTACAATGAGCAGTTCTTC,CAISHRTSGLSYNEQFF
.,.,TRBV7-9,TRBJ2-2,TGTGCCAGCAGCTCGACTTCAGGGGCCGGGGAGCTGTTTTTT,CASSSTSGAGELFF
TRBD2,.,TRBV4-1,TRBJ2-7,TGCGCCAGCAGCCCCGGGACTAGCGGGTATTACTCCTACGAGCAGTGCTTC,CASSPGTSGYYSYEQCF
.,.,TRBV5-1,TRBJ1-2,TGCGCCAGCAGCTTGGCCAACGTTAACTATGGCTACACCTTC,CASSLANVNYGYTF
.,many,TRBV5-4,TRBJ2-7,TGTGCCAGCAGCTTAGTTGGAGCGGGCTACGAGCAGTACTTC,CASSLVGAGYEQYF
TRBD2,many,TRBV28,TRBJ2-5,TGTGCCAGCAGTGAGACTAGCGGGGCCTTGGAGACCCAGTACTTC,CASSETSGALETQYF
TRBD2,many,TRBV10-3,TRBJ2-7,TGTGCCAGCAAAACTAGCGGAACAACCGAGCAGTACTTC,CASKTSGTTEQYF
TRBD2,.,TRBV4-2,TRBJ2-3,TGTGCCAGCAGCCAAGATAGCGGCCTCGGCGGGAGGGTAGTTACGCAGTATTTT,CASSQDSGLGGRVVTQYF
.,.,TRBV10-3,TRBJ1-4,TGTGCCATCAGTGAGATCAGGGGCGGAGGCGTGGAAAAACTGTTTTTT,CAISEIRGGGVEKLFF
TRBD1,.,TRBV5-4,TRBJ2-5,TGTGCCAGCAGTCATCGGACAGGAAGGGTAGAGACCCAGTACTTC,CASSHRTGRVETQYF
TRBD1,many,TRBV6-5,TRBJ2-5,TGTGCCAGCAGTTACGAGGGACAGGTCGGAACCCAGTACTTC,CASSYEGQVGTQYF
.,.,TRBV12-3/TRBV12-4,TRBJ2-2,TGTGCCAGCAGTTTAGCGGGAGCGGGCATCGGGGAGCTGTTTTTT,CASSLAGAGIGELFF
.,.,TRBV11-1,TRBJ2-1,TGTGCCAGCAGCGACTCTAGATCATCATACAGTGAGCAGTCCTTC,CASSDSRSSYSEQSF
TRBD2,many,TRBV13,TRBJ2-5,TGTGCCAGCAGCTTAATGACTAGCGGCCACCAAGAGACCCAGTACTTC,CASSLMTSGHQETQYF
TRBD2,.,TRBV30,TRBJ2-4,TGTGCCTGGAGCCGGGTGTTAGCGGGAGCTTTTGGGGACAAAAACATTCAGTACTTC,CAWSRVLAGAFGDKNIQYF
.,.,TRBV6-1,TRBJ2-1,TGTGCCAGCAGTGTCACCAGGAGGTCCTACAATGAGCAATTCTTC,CASSVTRRSYNEQFF
.,.,TRBV11-2,TRBJ2-1,TGTGCCAGTAGCCCCACGATAGGGGTGAATGAGCAGTTCTTC,CASSPTIGVNEQFF
.,.,TRBV5-4,TRBJ2-5,TGTGCCAGCAGCCCCGATCAAGAGACCCGGTACTTC,CASSPDQETRYF
.,many,TRBV11-2,TRBJ2-2,TGTGCCAGCAGTCTCTTTGTAGGGACCGGGGAGCTGTTTTTT,CASSLFVGTGELFF
TRBD2,.,TRBV29-1,TRBJ2-7,TGCAGCGTTCTGGGCGGGGGGACCGCTAAATCCTACGAGCAGTACTTC,CSVLGGGTAKSYEQYF
TRBD2,once,TRBV4-2,TRBJ2-5,TGTGCCTGCAGCCAAGGAATAGCGGGAGAGCCGAAAGAGACCCAGTACTTC,CACSQGIAGEPKETQYF
TRBD2,.,TRBV5-4,TRBJ2-5,TGTGCCAGCAACTTGGAGGCGGGGGGCGGACAGACCCAGTACTTC,CASNLEAGGGQTQYF
TRBD1,.,TRBV28,TRBJ1-1,TGTGCCAGCAGTTTCCCAGGGGGCGGCACTGAAGCTCTCTTT,CASSFPGGGTEALF
TRBD1,.,TRBV29-1,TRBJ1-1,TGCAGCGTGGACAGGGGGCAGCCCCTTGAAGCTTTGTTT,CSVDRGQPLEALF
.,.,TRBV11-2,TRBJ1-1,TGTGCCAGCAACTCCCTCAGGGATCAGGGCACTGAAGCTTTCTTT,CASNSLRDQGTEAFF
.,.,TRBV11-2,TRBJ2-7,TGTGCCTGCAGCTTGGGACATGGGGGCGAGCAGTACTTC,CACSLGHGGEQYF
.,many,TRBV29-1,TRBJ2-1,TGCAGCGTTGACAGGTTTACTTACAATGAGCAGTTCTTC,CSVDRFTYNEQFF
.,few,TRBV28,TRBJ2-7,TGTGCCAGCAGTTTGGGCCTAGCCGTCTACGAGCAGTACTTC,CASSLGLAVYEQYF
TRBD1,.,TRBV5-1,TRBJ1-5,TGCGCCAGCAGCTGGGGGACAGGGCGCAATCAGCCCCAGCATTTT,CASSWGTGRNQPQHF
.,.,TRBV28,TRBJ2-1,TGTACCAGCGGACTTATGGGCGATGAGCAGTTCTTC,CTSGLMGDEQFF
TRBD1,.,TRBV6-5,TRBJ2-7,TGTGCCAGCAGTTACTCGAAGGGGACAGTGACCTTGGAGCAGTACTTC,CASSYSKGTVTLEQYF
TRBD1,many,TRBV6-1,TRBJ1-1,TGTGCCAGCAGTGCCCGGACAGGGGGTACTGAAGCTTTCTTT,CASSARTGGTEAFF
.,.,TRBV11-2,TRBJ2-2,TGTGCCAGCAGCTTAGTAATATACACCGGGGAGCCGTTTTTT,CASSLVIYTGEPFF
.,.,TRBV11-3,TRBJ2-3,TGTGCCAGCAGCCACGGGGAACTCCAGGGCGGAACGCAGTATTTT,CASSHGELQGGTQYF
.,.,TRBV5-1,TRBJ2-1,TGCGCCAGCAGCTTGCAGGGGGGCAATGAGCAGTTCTTC,CASSLQGGNEQFF
.,once,TRBV11-2,TRBJ2-5,TGTGCCAACAGCTTAGTTCTGGAAGAGACCCAGTACTTC,CANSLVLEETQYF
TRBD2,once,TRBV11-2,TRBJ2-7,TGTGCCAGCGGCCCGACTAGCGTGAGGGCCTCGGGTGAGCAGTACTTC,CASGPTSVRASGEQYF
.,.,TRBV10-3,TRBJ1-1,TGTGCCATCAGTGGCACAGTGGACACTGAAGCTTTATTT,CAISGTVDTEALF
.,.,TRBV28,TRBJ2-2,TGTGTCAGCAGTAACAGGGTGAACACCGGGGAGCTGTTTTTT,CVSSNRVNTGELFF
.,.,TRBV6-6,TRBJ2-1,TGTGCCACCGGTTCCCCGGGAGACGGGTACAATGAGCAGTTCTTC,CATGSPGDGYNEQFF
.,many,TRBV4-3,TRBJ1-4,TGCGCCAGCAGCCAATCACCCGCATTATGGGGGCAGCGGCCTAATGAAAAACTGTTTTTT,CASSQSPALWGQRPNEKLFF
.,few,TRBV5-1,TRBJ2-1,TGCGCCAGCAGCTTGTATGGGGAGAACGCCGAGCAGTTCTTC,CASSLYGENAEQFF
TRBD2,.,TRBV7-9,TRBJ2-2,TGTGCCAGCAGCTCACCCGGACTAGCGGGAGTGCCCGGGGTGCTGTTTTTC,CASSSPGLAGVPGVLFF
.,.,TRBV24-1,TRBJ2-5,TGTGCCACCAGTGATTTGATCGGGACCCAGTACTTC,CATSDLIGTQYF
.,.,TRBV10-3,TRBJ2-7,TGTGCCATCAATAAGGAACTAGAGACCTCAACCTACGAGCAGTACTTC,CAINKELETSTYEQYF